This TCR beta chain was observed in a study of beta chain features in type 1 diabetes. Study-wide points: Insertions at VDJ junctions were less frequent in type 1 diabetes patients. These patients also deleted more nucleotides at the same junctions. Across patients, naive, central memory and Treg TCRB repertoires exhibited apparently greater similarity than was observed across healthy donors. People with Type 1 diabetes carried modestly yet significantly shorter TCRB CDR3s in all four CD4+ subsets.

Sequenced material consisted of expressed TCRB transcripts (all of the isolated RNA was reverse transcribed). An average approximately 3.5 million reads came from naive, central memory and regulatory T cell samples. Here immunoSEQ multiplex PCR was the method, and the copy in TCRdb shows in-frame clones only, minus some. The sample holds around 260,000 clones; around 24% are singletons and the top ten take over 0.01%. The table lists this clone with a few counts. The antigen is unknown. The CDR3 totals 12 residues. In germline, CDR1 is MGHDK, CDR2 SYGVNS. V lost 3 bases to trimming and J lost 8 bases, with 8 bases between them.

The J gene is TRBJ2-1, the V gene TRBV25-1; no reliable D call. This clonotype was obtained from a woman between 25 and 40 years old with type 1 diabetes. Sequencing used naive CD4+ T cells from blood. The CDR3 DNA is TGTGCCAGCAGTGAGCAGGATCATGAGCAGTTCTTC. It is translated as CASSEQDHEQFF.